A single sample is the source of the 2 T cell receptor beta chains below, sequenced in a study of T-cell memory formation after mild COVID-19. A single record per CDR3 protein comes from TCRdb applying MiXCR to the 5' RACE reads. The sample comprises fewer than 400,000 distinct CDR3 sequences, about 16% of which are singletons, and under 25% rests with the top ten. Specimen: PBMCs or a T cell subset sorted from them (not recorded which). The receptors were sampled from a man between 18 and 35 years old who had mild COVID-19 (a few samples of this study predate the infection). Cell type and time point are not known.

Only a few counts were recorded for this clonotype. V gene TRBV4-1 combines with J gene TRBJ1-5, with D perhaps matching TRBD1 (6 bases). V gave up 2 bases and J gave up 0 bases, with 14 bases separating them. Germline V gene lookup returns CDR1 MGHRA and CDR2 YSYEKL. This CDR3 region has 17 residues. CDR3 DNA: TGCGCCAGCAGCCAAACCTCAGGGGTTTATAGCAATCAGCCCCAGCATTTT. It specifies CASSQTSGVYSNQPQHF.

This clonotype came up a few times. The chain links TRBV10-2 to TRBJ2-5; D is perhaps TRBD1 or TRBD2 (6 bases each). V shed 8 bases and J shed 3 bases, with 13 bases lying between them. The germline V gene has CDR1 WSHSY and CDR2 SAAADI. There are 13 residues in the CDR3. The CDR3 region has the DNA TGCGCCAGCCAACAGGGACTTGAAGAGACCCAGTACTTC. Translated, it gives CASQQGLEETQYF.